The sequence of this TCR beta chain was determined in a study of shared clonotypes between healthy human individuals (dated by TCRdb to 2018 to 2021). A note on the overall study: The cohort included three men and a couple of women between 18 and 49 years of age. Per donor, three plates each were used for CD4 naive and CD4 memory, two for CD8 naive, and one for CD8 memory. Each donor's leukapheresis produced roughly between about 0.85 and 10 billion PBMCs. Different laboratories and diverse techniques were used to prepare libraries and sequence TCR repertoires, to increase sequencing depth and limit assay-specific biases. To estimate repertoire size and how much clonotypes are shared between individuals, the study performed deep sequencing of blood TCR repertoires from roughly five healthy adults.

TCR CDR3 regions were amplified from genomic DNA by multiplex PCR using the deep immunoSEQ assay. Genomic DNA extracted from each cell subset was distributed evenly over all wells of several immunoSEQ 96-well plates, and each plate served as one replicate. For sorted subsets, around 200 ng genomic DNA, equal to tens of thousands of T cell genomes, was loaded into each replicate PCR. Purified libraries were quantified with a Qubit 3.0 fluorometer, sized on a Bioanalyzer 2100, and re-quantified with the KAPA Library Quantification kit. Every immunoSEQ 96-well plate was sequenced on a separate single-read 150-cycle Illumina NextSeq 550 flow cell. On the authors' methods: The immunoSEQ output contained only junctional sequences without quality scores, so filtering could not match that applied to full-length reads. Sequences were annotated with PyIR, a Python wrapper for IgBLAST v1.9, using IMGT germline references to assign V/J genes and CDR3. Any read was removed if the V/J assignment was weak (E-value above 1e-6), the CDR3 was missing, or the read contained stop codons, out-of-frame junctions, or ambiguous translated residues. V3J clonotypes were defined by identical inferred V gene, J gene, and CDR3 amino acid sequence. Percentage overlap between repertoires was calculated by dividing the number of shared unique clonotypes by the size of the smaller repertoire. Richness of each repertoire was evaluated using RTK rarefaction, the Chao1 estimator, and Recon v2.1 estimates of unobserved clonotypes. For all TCRbeta clonotypes obtained by the gDNA method from several donors, generation probabilities were computed with OLGA. Entries here come from immuneACCESS through TCRdb and include only in-frame sequences with V and J called. Some clones fail to appear in such tables; in the studies checked, an unresolved V gene covers under half of the shortfall, and the cause of the remainder is unknown. V, J and clone size are those of that table, while D and trimming were read from the DNA. This sample is represented by roughly 600,000 clones; roughly 98% of them were singletons. The ten largest account for less than 0.35% of the sample.

What the authors observed across the whole study: Pairwise subsampling led to the expectation that sequencing depth would affect the degree of clonotype sharing among donors. Naive subsets generally had larger estimated clonotype richness than memory subsets. Across a few donors, 4.5% to 6.5% of naive CD4, 3% to 3.5% of naive CD8, 2% to 2.5% of memory CD4, and 0.3% to 0.45% of memory CD8 clonotypes were shared. Clonotypes shared by all four sorted-subset donors showed higher generation probabilities than non-shared clonotypes. The genetic and exposure-history diversity represented was limited by the small number of donors. Only blood was sampled, and tissue TCR repertoires likely differ from those in blood. Incomplete sequencing was indicated by rarefaction of sorted-subset datasets, despite the large sequencing depth.

CD8 naive samples were CD45RO-negative cells positively selected for CCR7, giving a CD45RA+CCR7+ population that excluded TemRA cells. Healthy HIV-negative adults with no recently reported acute infections or vaccinations were included as donors. Only Caucasian adults living in Nashville, Tennessee, USA were represented among the donors. Blood was obtained by leukapheresis, after which PBMCs were separated by Ficoll-Histopaque density gradient centrifugation and cryopreserved in liquid nitrogen vapor phase. Analytical flow cytometry was used to check the purity and quantity of every magnetically sorted T cell population. Genomic DNA was isolated from every sorted fraction and measured by UV absorbance on a Nanodrop 2000c. Reading from cysteine to phenylalanine, the CDR3 counts 16 amino acids. This entry keeps only the CDR3 DNA: 48 bases, framed from base 1. From V the trimming removes 3 bases and from J it removes 4 bases, while the gene matches leave 12 bases of the junction unaccounted for. For CDR1 and CDR2, the germline V gene (reference sequence) lists SGHNT and YYREEE.

The count of this clone is one. Its cognate antigen has yet to be identified. Per-nucleotide qualities are absent, and no much larger clonotype sits a single base away. This TCR derives from a man aged 25 to 40 in good health. Recombination joined TRBV5-4 with TRBJ1-2; 7 central bases correspond to TRBD1. The sample was naive CD8+ T cells sorted from blood. The label giving this sample's cell subset or site can be read as: CD45RA+CCR7+. Here is the DNA: TGTGCCAGCAGCTCCGTCAACGAAGGGGGCAGCTATGGCTACACCTTC. It encodes CASSSVNEGGSYGYTF. The CDR3, completed at both ends by the reference TRBV5-4 and TRBJ1-2 genes, gives the full variable domain ETGVTQSPTHLIKTRGQQVTLRCSSQSGHNTVSWYQQALGQGPQFIFQYYREEENGRGNFPPRFSGLQFPNYSSELNVNALELDDSALYLCASSSVNEGGSYGYTFGSGTRLTVV.